Below, 14 T cell receptor beta chains from the same sample are listed, as sequenced in a study of blood T cell repertoires in COVID-19. Here immunoSEQ multiplex PCR was the method, and the copy in TCRdb shows in-frame clones only, minus some. The sample consists of about 400,000 clones, about 90% of them appearing once. Specimen: PBMCs or T cells enriched from blood (not recorded which). All receptors come from a woman under 40 who had recovered from COVID-19.

The chain employs TRBV3-1 (or the pseudogene TRBV3-2) and TRBJ1-5; D perhaps matches TRBD1 (5 bases). The V and J ends lost 4 bases and 6 bases respectively, with 13 bases between them. The CDR3 has 14 residues. CDR1 and CDR2 (germline): LGHDT, YNNKEL (reference sequence). CDR3 in DNA: TGTGCCAGCAGCCCAGCAAATGGGGCTCAGCCCCAGCATTTT. It yields the protein CASSPANGAQPQHF.

This clone was observed once. The gene calls are TRBV13 and TRBJ2-5, with 12 bases that match TRBD2. The CDR3 is made up of 16 amino acids. V lost 2 bases, J lost 5 bases, and 6 bases stayed unmatched. The germline CDR1 and CDR2 sequences are PRHDT and FYEKMQ (reference sequence). CDR3: CASSLRTSGTYETQYF. The CDR3 nucleotides read TGTGCCAGCAGCTTACGGACTAGCGGGACGTATGAGACCCAGTACTTC.

This chain links TRBV27 with TRBJ1-6; the D is unclear. The CDR3 consists of 14 residues. Germline CDR1 reads MNHEY; CDR2 reads SMNVEV (reference sequence). Deletions cut 0 bases from V and 8 bases from J, with 8 bases between. CDR3 DNA sequence: TGTGCCAGCAGTTTATCGGGCAGCCATTCACCCCTCCACTTT. This encodes CASSLSGSHSPLHF.

The V gene is TRBV29-1, the J gene TRBJ1-1, with a tentative D call TRBD1 (5 bases). V was pared by 6 bases and J by 2 bases, with 16 bases between. CDR1 and CDR2 from the germline V gene are SQVTM and ANQGSEA. The CDR3 length is 14 residues. CDR3 in DNA: TGCAGCGTGGCTGCTGGGGGACTCAACACTGAAGCTTTCTTT. Translating gives CSVAAGGLNTEAFF.

The chain's CDR3 is CASSARAGGRGELFF. Written as DNA, the CDR3 is TGTGCCAGCAGCGCGAGAGCGGGGGGGCGTGGGGAGCTGTTTTTT. The chain has TRBV9 and TRBJ2-2, with 10 bases lining up with TRBD2. CDR1 and CDR2 from the germline V gene are SGDLS and YYNGEE. The trim removed 3 bases at V and 8 bases at J, leaving 7 bases unmatched. This CDR3 spans 15 amino acids.

The CDR3 nucleotides read TGTGCCAGCAGCACGGAGGGCTCGAACACTGAAGCTTTCTTT. Translating gives CASSTEGSNTEAFF. V usage is TRBV2 and J usage is TRBJ1-1, with D unclear. V lost 6 bases and J 1 base, leaving 12 bases between the germline ends. From germline, CDR1 is SNHLY and CDR2 FYNNEI. This CDR3 spans 14 amino acids. The full variable domain, with the rest looked up from reference TRBV2 and TRBJ1-1, is EPEVTQTPSHQVTQMGQEVILRCVPISNHLYFYWYRQILGQKVEFLVSFYNNEISEKSEIFDDQFSVERPDGSNFTLKIRSTKLEDSAMYFCASSTEGSNTEAFFGQGTRLTVV.

The chain carries TRBV19 and TRBJ1-1; 7 nucleotides agree with TRBD1. Losses at the gene ends were 3 bases for V and 3 bases for J; bases not matched to a gene: 4. Germline-derived CDR1 and CDR2 are LNHDA and SQIVND (reference sequence). CDR3 size: 14 residues. The CDR3 nucleotides are TGTGCCAGTAGTATCCGACAGGGTGACACTGAAGCTTTCTTT. As protein: CASSIRQGDTEAFF. The complete variable domain, with remaining parts taken from reference TRBV19 and TRBJ1-1, reads DGGITQSPKYLFRKEGQNVTLSCEQNLNHDAMYWYRQDPGQGLRLIYYSQIVNDFQKGDIAEGYSVSREKKESFPLTVTSAQKNPTAFYLCASSIRQGDTEAFFGQGTRLTVV.

The chain has TRBV4-2 and TRBJ2-1; 7 nucleotides line up with TRBD2. The V segment lost 0 bases and the J segment 7 bases; nucleotides outside the gene matches: 9. The CDR3 is 16 amino acids. Germline CDR1 is LGHNA and CDR2 is YNFKEQ. The CDR3, as DNA: TGTGCCAGCAGCCAAGATCGGGGTAGCGGGTCGAATGAGCAGTTCTTC. Encoded protein: CASSQDRGSGSNEQFF.

Worth noting for this clone: The identical CDR3 is also encoded by other nucleotide sequences in the sample. The V and J genes are TRBV15 and TRBJ1-3; D is uncertain. The CDR3 extends over 16 amino acids. The germline V and J ends were trimmed by 0 bases and 0 bases, with 9 bases remaining between them. In germline, CDR1 is LNHNV, CDR2 YYDKDF (reference sequence). The CDR3 loop is CATSRDPGVSGNTIYF. CDR3 coding DNA: TGTGCCACCAGCAGAGATCCGGGAGTCTCTGGAAACACCATATATTTT.

The chain uses TRBV7-2 and TRBJ1-1; the D is unclear. The CDR3 contains 17 residues. Germline lookup yields CDR1 SGHTA and CDR2 FQGNSA. Trimming removed 3 bases at V and 0 bases at J, with 17 bases between. CDR3 nucleotide sequence: TGTGCCAGCAGCTTCTACCTGGGCCGTTTCATGAACACTGAAGCTTTCTTT. Its translation: CASSFYLGRFMNTEAFF.

The chain combines TRBV15 with TRBJ2-1, with TRBD2 matching 9 bases. Trimming took 3 bases from V and 4 from J; bases not matched to a gene: 7. This CDR3 spans 16 amino acids. Looked up from germline, CDR1 is LNHNV and CDR2 is YYDKDF (reference sequence). CDR3 region: CATSSRTSGRYNEQFF. The DNA of the CDR3 is TGTGCCACCAGCAGCCGTACTAGCGGGCGTTACAATGAGCAGTTCTTC.

The chain joins TRBV4-1 to TRBJ2-5; 7 bases are shared with TRBD2. V dropped 4 bases and J dropped 1; count of bases not matched to a gene: 0. The CDR3 contains 13 residues. Per the germline V gene, CDR1 is MGHRA and CDR2 is YSYEKL. This chain's CDR3 is CASSRGGQETQYF. The CDR3 nucleotides are TGCGCCAGCAGCCGGGGGGGCCAAGAGACCCAGTACTTC.

The gene calls are TRBV27 and TRBJ2-7, with 9 positions matching TRBD1. The germline V gene has CDR1 MNHEY and CDR2 SMNVEV (reference sequence). This CDR3 is 15 amino acids long. V dropped 7 bases and J dropped 3; count of bases not matched to a gene: 10. The CDR3 here is CASKTGGLANYEQYF. The CDR3 DNA follows: TGTGCCAGCAAGACAGGGGGACTGGCCAACTACGAGCAGTACTTC.

This clone was observed a single time. This sequence joins TRBV5-4 and TRBJ1-1, with TRBD1 identical over 7 bases. The V segment lost 0 bases and the J segment 0 bases; nucleotides outside the gene matches: 2. The CDR3 extends over 15 amino acids. Germline V gene data show CDR1 as SGHNT and CDR2 as YYREEE (reference sequence). CDR3 region: CASSLGQGVNTEAFF. The CDR3 region has the DNA TGTGCCAGCAGCTTGGGTCAGGGGGTGAACACTGAAGCTTTCTTT. Full variable domain (outside the CDR3, taken from reference TRBV5-4 and TRBJ1-1): ETGVTQSPTHLIKTRGQQVTLRCSSQSGHNTVSWYQQALGQGPQFIFQYYREEENGRGNFPPRFSGLQFPNYSSELNVNALELDDSALYLCASSLGQGVNTEAFFGQGTRLTVV.